This section outlines one TCR beta chain sequence together with its context. Its antigen is as yet unknown. This specimen comes from a study of vaccination effects on CD4 cells after COVID-19. On the study more broadly: Two convalescent patients gave samples 16 days and one week before vaccination.

This CDR3 contains 14 residues. J was trimmed by 6 bases and V by 5 bases; bases with no gene match: 5. Germline values: CDR1 KGHDR, CDR2 SFDVKD. Antigen-specific CD4+ T cell clonotypes were called by their expansion after viral peptide-pool culture in ViraFEST. Culture lasted about nine days before CD4+ T cell isolation. PCR showed that the person got SARS-CoV-2 infection at some point between March and December 2020. Profiling relied on immunoSEQ multiplex PCR, and the TCRdb table lists in-frame clones only, not all of them. The data contain 20,000 to 25,000 clones, nearly 75% of them singletons. The V gene is TRBV24-1, the J gene TRBJ2-1; 8 nucleotides line up with TRBD2. The sequencing used CD4+ T cells from PBMCs cultured with a peptide pool, collected before COVID-19 vaccination. This receptor was obtained from a human donor who had a prior SARS-CoV-2 infection. CDR3 sequence reads: CATSAAGTSNEQFF. For the CDR3, the DNA is TGTGCCACCAGTGCCGCAGGGACTAGCAATGAGCAGTTCTTC.